This T cell receptor beta chain is from a study of T cells after yellow fever vaccination. Making TCR cDNA involved 5'RACE template switching, which added UMIs and a universal primer site. TCRdb reprocessed the 5' RACE reads via MiXCR and lists one record per CDR3 protein. Among hundreds of thousands of distinct CDR3 sequences listed, approximately 12% were seen once. The CDR3 has 13 amino acids. Germline values: CDR1 SGDLS, CDR2 YYNGEE. Trimming cost V 4 bases and J 3 bases, with 10 bases left between them. The sequences come from CD4+ T cells sorted from PBMCs, collected 15 days after the yellow fever booster vaccination. The chain uses TRBV9 and TRBJ1-1; D not resolved. The receptor comes from a man aged 18 to 29 who received the YFV17D yellow fever vaccine. The CDR3, as DNA: TGTGCCAGCAGCTCGTCACCTGACACTGAAGCTTTCTTT. Residues: CASSSSPDTEAFF.